The clone carrying this T cell receptor (beta chain) was observed a few times. Its antigen is not known. This sample was taken from a study of cytomegalovirus exposure and HLA in healthy donors. A multiplex PCR was run with 60 Vbeta primers and 13 Jbeta primers. Repertoires were generated with immunoSEQ multiplex PCR, while TCRdb's copy carries only in-frame clones and drops some. This table holds over 150,000 clones, around nine tenths found once. Regarding the study as a whole: In vitro work confirmed that a few CMV-associated chains recognize CMV antigens.

V was shortened by 1 base and J by 1 base, with 11 bases between the two germline ends. The CDR3 length is 15 residues. Germline-derived CDR1 and CDR2 are SGHKS and YYEKEE (reference sequence). This sequence was found in a woman in her twenties or thirties in good health and CMV-seronegative. Sequenced material: PBMCs. The chain recombines TRBV5-5 with TRBJ1-1; weak D call: TRBD1 (5 bases). In nucleotides, the CDR3 is TGTGCCAGCAGCTTGCCGCAGGGAACGAACACTGAAGCTTTCTTT. Residues: CASSLPQGTNTEAFF.